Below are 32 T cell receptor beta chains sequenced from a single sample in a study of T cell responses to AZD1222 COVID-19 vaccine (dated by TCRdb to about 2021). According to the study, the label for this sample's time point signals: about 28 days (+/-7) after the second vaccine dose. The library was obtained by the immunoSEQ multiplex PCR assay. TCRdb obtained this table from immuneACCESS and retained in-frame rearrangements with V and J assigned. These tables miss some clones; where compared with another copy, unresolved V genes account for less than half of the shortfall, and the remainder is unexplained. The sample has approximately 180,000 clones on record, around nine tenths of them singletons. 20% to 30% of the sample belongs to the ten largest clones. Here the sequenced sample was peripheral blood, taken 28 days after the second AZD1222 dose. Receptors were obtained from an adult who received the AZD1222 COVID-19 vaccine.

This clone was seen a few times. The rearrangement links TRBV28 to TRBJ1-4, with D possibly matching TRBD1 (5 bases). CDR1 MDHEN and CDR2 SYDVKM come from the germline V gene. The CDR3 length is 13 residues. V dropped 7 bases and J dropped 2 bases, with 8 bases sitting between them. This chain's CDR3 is CASTAGTNEKLFF. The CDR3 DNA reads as TGTGCCAGCACCGCAGGGACTAATGAAAAACTGTTTTTT.

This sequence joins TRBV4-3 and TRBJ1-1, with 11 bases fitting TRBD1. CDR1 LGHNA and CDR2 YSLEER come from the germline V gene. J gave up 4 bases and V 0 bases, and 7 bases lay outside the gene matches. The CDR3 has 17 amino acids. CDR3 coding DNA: TGCGCCAGCAGCCAAGATTGGATGGGACAGGGGGGCACTGAAGCTTTCTTT. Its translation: CASSQDWMGQGGTEAFF.

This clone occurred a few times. CDR3 in amino acids: CASSEWGGNQPQHF. As DNA, the CDR3 is TGTGCCAGCAGTGAATGGGGCGGCAATCAGCCCCAGCATTTT. This chain links TRBV25-1 with TRBJ1-5; the D gene is possibly TRBD1 (5 bases). The CDR3 covers 14 residues. The V gene lost 1 base and the J gene lost 2 bases, with 6 bases spanning the gap. Germline assignment: CDR1 MGHDK and CDR2 SYGVNS.

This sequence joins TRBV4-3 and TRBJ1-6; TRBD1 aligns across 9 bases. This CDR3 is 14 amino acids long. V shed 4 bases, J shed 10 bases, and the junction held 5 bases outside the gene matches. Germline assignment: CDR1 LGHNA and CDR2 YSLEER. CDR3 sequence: CASSRDRANSPLHF. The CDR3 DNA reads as TGCGCCAGCAGCCGGGACAGGGCAAACTCACCCCTCCACTTT.

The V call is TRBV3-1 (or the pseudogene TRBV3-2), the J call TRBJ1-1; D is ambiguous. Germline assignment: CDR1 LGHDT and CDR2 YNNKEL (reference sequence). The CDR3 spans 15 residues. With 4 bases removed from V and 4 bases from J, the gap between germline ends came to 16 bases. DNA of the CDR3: TGTGCCAGCAGCCCTCTGGTTTCTGGCGGCACTGAAGCTTTCTTT. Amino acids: CASSPLVSGGTEAFF.

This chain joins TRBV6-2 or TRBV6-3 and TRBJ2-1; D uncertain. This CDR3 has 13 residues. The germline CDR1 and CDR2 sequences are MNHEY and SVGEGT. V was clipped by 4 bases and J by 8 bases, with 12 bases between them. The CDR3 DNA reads TGTGCCAGCAGTTCCCGGCGGAACCATGAGCAGTTCTTC. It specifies CASSSRRNHEQFF.

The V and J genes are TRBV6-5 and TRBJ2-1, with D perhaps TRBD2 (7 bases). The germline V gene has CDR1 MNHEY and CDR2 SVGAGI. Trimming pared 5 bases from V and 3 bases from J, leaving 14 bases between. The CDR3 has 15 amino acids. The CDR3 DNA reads TGTGCCAGCAGTCTCCAGAGGGGGGGCTACAATGAGCAGTTCTTC. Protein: CASSLQRGGYNEQFF.

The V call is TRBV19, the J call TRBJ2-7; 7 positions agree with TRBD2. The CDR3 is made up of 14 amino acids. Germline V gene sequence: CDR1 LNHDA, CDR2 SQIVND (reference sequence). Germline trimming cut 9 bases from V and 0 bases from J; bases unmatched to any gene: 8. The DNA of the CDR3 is TGTGCCAGGGGATCTAGCGGAGACTCCTACGAGCAGTACTTC. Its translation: CARGSSGDSYEQYF.

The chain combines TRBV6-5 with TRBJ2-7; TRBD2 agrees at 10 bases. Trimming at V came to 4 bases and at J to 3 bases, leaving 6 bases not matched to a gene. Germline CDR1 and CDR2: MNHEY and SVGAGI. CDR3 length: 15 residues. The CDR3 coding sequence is TGTGCCAGCAGTTCGGTAGCGGGAGGAAACTACGAGCAGTACTTC. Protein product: CASSSVAGGNYEQYF.

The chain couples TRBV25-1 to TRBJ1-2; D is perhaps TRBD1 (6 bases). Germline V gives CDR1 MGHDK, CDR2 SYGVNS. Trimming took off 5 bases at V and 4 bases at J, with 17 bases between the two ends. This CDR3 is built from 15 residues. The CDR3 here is CASSYLRGTTYGYTF. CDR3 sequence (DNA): TGTGCCAGCAGTTATCTCAGGGGAACCACCTATGGCTACACCTTC.

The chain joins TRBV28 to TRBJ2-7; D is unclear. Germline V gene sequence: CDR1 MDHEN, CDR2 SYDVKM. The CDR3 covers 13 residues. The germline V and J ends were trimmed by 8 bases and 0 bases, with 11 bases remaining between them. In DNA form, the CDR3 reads TGTGCCAGCTCCGACCCTCCCTCCTACGAGCAGTACTTC. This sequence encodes CASSDPPSYEQYF.

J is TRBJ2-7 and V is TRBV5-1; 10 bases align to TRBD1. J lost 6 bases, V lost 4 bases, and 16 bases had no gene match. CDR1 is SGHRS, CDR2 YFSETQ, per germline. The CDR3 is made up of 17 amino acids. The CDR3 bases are TGCGCCAGCAGCCCGATCCCACTGGGGACAGGGGACAGCGAGCAGTACTTC. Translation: CASSPIPLGTGDSEQYF.

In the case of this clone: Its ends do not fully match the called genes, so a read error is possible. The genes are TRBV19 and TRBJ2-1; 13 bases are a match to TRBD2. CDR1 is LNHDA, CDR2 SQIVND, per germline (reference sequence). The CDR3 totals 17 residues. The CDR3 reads CVSSAGTSGMYYNEQFF. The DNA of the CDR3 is TGTGTCAGTAGTGCCGGGACTAGCGGGATGTACTACAATGAGCAGTTCTTC.

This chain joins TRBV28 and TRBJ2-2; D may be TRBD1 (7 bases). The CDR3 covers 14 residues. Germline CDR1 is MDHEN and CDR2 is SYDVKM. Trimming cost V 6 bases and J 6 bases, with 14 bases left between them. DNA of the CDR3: TGTGCCAGCAGGACAGGGAGGAGGGCCGGGGAGCTGTTTTTT. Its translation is CASRTGRRAGELFF.

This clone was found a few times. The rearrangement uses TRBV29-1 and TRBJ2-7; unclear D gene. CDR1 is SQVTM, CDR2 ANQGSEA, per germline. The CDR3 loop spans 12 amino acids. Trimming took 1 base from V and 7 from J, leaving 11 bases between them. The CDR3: CSVEAPGVEQYF. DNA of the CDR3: TGCAGCGTTGAAGCCCCTGGGGTGGAGCAGTACTTC.

For the CDR3, the DNA is TGCAGCGTTCTGACAGGGGGCGGTGAAAAACTGTTTTTT. Amino acids: CSVLTGGGEKLFF. The chain is built from TRBV29-1 and TRBJ1-4; 10 bases match TRBD1. Germline CDR1 and CDR2: SQVTM and ANQGSEA. The CDR3 runs to 13 residues. With 5 bases clipped from V and 7 bases from J, the junction kept 4 bases outside the gene matches.

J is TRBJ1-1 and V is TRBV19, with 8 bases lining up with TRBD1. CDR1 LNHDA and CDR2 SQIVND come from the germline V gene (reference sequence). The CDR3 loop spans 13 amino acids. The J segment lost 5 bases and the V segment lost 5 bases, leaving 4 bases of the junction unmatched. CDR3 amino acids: CASSVYRGTEAFF. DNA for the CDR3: TGTGCCAGTAGTGTTTACAGGGGGACTGAAGCTTTCTTT.

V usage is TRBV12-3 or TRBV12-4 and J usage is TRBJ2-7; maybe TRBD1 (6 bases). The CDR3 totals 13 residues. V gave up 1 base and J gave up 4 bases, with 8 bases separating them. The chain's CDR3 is CASSLGGLYEQYF. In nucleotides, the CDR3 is TGTGCCAGCAGTTTAGGGGGGCTTTACGAGCAGTACTTC.

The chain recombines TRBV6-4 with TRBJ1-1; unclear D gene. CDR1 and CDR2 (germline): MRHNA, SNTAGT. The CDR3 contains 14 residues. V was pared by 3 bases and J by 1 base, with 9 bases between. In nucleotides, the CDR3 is TGTGCCAGCAGTGAGGAACGGCCGAACACTGAAGCTTTCTTT. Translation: CASSEERPNTEAFF.

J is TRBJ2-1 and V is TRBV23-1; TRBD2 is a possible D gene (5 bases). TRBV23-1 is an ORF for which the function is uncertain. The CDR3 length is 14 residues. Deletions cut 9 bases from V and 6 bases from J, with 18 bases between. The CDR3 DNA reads TGCGCCAGTACTACCTGGCTAGCAGGCAATGAGCAGTTCTTC. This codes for CASTTWLAGNEQFF.

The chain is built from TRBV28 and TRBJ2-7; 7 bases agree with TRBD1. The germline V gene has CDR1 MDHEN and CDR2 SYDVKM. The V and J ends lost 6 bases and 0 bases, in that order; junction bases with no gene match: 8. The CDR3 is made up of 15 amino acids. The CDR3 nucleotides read TGTGCCAGCAGGCCACCGGGACAGAGCTCCTACGAGCAGTACTTC. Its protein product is CASRPPGQSSYEQYF.

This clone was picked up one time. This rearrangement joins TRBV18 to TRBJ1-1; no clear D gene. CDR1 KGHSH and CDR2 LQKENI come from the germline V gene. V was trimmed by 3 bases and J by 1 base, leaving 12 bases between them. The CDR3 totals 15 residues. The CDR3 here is CASSPPGIPNTEAFF. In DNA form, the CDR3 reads TGTGCCAGCTCACCCCCCGGGATACCGAACACTGAAGCTTTCTTT.

The CDR3 reads CASSARTGGSNQPQHF. DNA for the CDR3: TGTGCCAGCAGTGCTAGGACAGGGGGGAGCAATCAGCCCCAGCATTTT. V usage is TRBV2 and J usage is TRBJ1-5; 10 bases align to TRBD1. The CDR3 has 16 residues. Per germline, CDR1 SNHLY and CDR2 FYNNEI. After removal of 4 bases from V and 1 base from J, the junction contained 4 bases not matched to a gene.

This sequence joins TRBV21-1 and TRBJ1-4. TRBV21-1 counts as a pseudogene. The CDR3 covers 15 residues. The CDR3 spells CASSGRLWAREKLFF. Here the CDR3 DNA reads TGTGCCAGCAGCGGACGTCTATGGGCTCGGGAAAAACTGTTTTTT.

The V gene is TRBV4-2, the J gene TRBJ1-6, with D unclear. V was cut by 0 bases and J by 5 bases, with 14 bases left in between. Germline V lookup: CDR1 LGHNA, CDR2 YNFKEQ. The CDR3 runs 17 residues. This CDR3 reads CASSQDGSKPDNSPLHF. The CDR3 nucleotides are TGTGCCAGCAGCCAAGATGGATCTAAACCGGATAATTCACCCCTCCACTTT.

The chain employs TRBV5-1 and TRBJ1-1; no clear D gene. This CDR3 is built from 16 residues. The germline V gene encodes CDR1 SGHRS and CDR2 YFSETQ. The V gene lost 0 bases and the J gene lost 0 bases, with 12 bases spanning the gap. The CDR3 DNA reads TGCGCCAGCAGCTTGGGGTCGGGCGGTGTGAACACTGAAGCTTTCTTT. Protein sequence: CASSLGSGGVNTEAFF.

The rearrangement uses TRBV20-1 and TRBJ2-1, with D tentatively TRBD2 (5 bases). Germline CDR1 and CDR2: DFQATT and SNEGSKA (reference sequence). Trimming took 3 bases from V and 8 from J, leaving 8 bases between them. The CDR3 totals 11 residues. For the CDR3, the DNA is TGCAGTGCTAGTGGCGGGTATGAGCAGTTCTTC. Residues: CSASGGYEQFF.

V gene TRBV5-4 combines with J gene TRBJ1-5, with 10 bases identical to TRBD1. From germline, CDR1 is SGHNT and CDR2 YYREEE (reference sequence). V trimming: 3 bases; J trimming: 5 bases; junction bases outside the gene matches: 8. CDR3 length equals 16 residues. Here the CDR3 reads CASSSGTGVRDQPQHF. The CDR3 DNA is TGTGCCAGCAGCTCCGGGACAGGGGTGAGGGATCAGCCCCAGCATTTT.

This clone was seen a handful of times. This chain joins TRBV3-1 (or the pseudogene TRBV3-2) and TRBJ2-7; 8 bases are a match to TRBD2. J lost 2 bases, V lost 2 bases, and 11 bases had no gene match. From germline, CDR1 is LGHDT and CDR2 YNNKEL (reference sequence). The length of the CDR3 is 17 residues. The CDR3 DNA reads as TGTGCCAGCAGCCAACGCTTAGCCGGGACTAGGCCCTACGAGCAGTACTTC. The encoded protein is CASSQRLAGTRPYEQYF.

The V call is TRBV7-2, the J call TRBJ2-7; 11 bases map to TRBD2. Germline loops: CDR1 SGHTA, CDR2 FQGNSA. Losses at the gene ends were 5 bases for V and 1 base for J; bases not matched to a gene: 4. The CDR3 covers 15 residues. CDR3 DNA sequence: TGTGCCAGCAGCCTTTGGACTAGCGGGTCCTACGAGCAGTACTTC. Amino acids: CASSLWTSGSYEQYF.

Here the CDR3 reads CASSQTGTGGNANTGELFF. The CDR3 DNA sequence: TGCGCCAGCAGCCAGACCGGGACAGGGGGAAACGCGAACACCGGGGAGCTGTTTTTT. This rearrangement joins TRBV5-1 to TRBJ2-2; 11 nucleotides align to TRBD1. V shed 4 bases and J 0 bases; nucleotides not matched to a gene: 11. The CDR3 extends over 19 amino acids. From germline, CDR1 is SGHRS and CDR2 YFSETQ.

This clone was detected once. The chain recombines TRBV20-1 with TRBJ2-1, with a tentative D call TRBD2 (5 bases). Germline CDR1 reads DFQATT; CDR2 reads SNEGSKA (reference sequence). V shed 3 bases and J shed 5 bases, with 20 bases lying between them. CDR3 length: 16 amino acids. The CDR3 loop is CSASPLGADLHNEQFF. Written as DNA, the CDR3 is TGCAGTGCTAGTCCCCTTGGAGCGGACCTGCACAATGAGCAGTTCTTC.